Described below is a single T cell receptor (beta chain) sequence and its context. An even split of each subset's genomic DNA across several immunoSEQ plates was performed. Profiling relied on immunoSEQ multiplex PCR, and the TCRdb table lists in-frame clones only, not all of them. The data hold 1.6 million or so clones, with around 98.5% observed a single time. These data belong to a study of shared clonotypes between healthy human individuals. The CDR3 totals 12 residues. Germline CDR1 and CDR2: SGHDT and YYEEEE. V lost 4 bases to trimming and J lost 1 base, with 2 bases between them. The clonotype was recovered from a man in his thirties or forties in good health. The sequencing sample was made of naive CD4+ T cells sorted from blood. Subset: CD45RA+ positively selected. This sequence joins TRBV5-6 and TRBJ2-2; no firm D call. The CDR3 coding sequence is TGTGCCAGCAGCGTGAACACCGGGGAGCTGTTTTTT. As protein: CASSVNTGELFF.